The 10 T cell receptor beta chains below all came from one sample that was sequenced in a study of T cells in Graves' hyperthyroidism and ophthalmopathy. Authors of the study amplified TCR beta CDR3 regions from RNA transcripts. RT-PCR in the first round (using the HTBI primer set) targeted the TCR CDR3. From the multiplex PCR reads, TCRdb called clonotypes with MiXCR, one entry per CDR3 protein. The table has approximately 720,000 distinct CDR3 sequences, over 15% seen once. Material for sequencing was blood. The source is a woman aged 45-65 years with Graves' hyperthyroidism that later progressed to Graves' ophthalmopathy.

V usage is TRBV5-6 and J usage is TRBJ1-2; weak D call: TRBD1 (5 bases). Germline V lookup: CDR1 SGHDT, CDR2 YYEEEE. Trimming removed 0 bases at V and 0 bases at J, with 12 bases between. The CDR3 covers 16 residues. CDR3 protein: CASSLDSGAANYGYTF. Here the CDR3 DNA reads TGTGCCAGCAGCTTGGATTCTGGGGCGGCTAACTATGGCTACACCTTC.

Many counts were recorded for this clonotype. V gene TRBV2 combines with J gene TRBJ1-1; possible D gene TRBD1, 6 bases. Trimming removed 4 bases from V and 5 bases from J, with 17 bases in between. Germline V gene sequence: CDR1 SNHLY, CDR2 FYNNEI. The CDR3 is made up of 15 amino acids. The CDR3 region has the DNA TGTGCCAGCAGTGTCTACAGGGTACCCGAGACTGAAGCTTTCTTT. Its translation: CASSVYRVPETEAFF.

This clonotype was counted many times. This sequence joins TRBV4-2 and TRBJ2-1; D perhaps matches TRBD2 (5 bases). Between the trimmed V and J ends, which lost 1 base and 7 bases, there was a span of 11 bases. The CDR3 consists of 14 residues. Germline CDR1 LGHNA, CDR2 YNFKEQ. The CDR3 region is CASSQGADYNEQFF. The CDR3 nucleotides read TGTGCCAGCAGCCAAGGGGCAGACTATAATGAGCAGTTCTTC.

Ten or more counts support this clonotype. The chain joins TRBV30 to TRBJ2-7; TRBD2 is a possible D gene (5 bases). There are 11 residues in the CDR3. Trimming left V 7 bases short and J 4 bases short, with 11 bases between. In germline, CDR1 is GTSNPN, CDR2 SVGIG (reference sequence). This CDR3 reads CAYLGEYEQYF. DNA of the CDR3: TGTGCCTACCTCGGGGAGTACGAGCAGTACTTC. The complete variable domain, with remaining parts taken from reference TRBV30 and TRBJ2-7, reads SQTIHQWPATLVQPVGSPLSLECTVEGTSNPNLYWYRQAAGRGLQLLFYSVGIGQISSEVPQNLSASRPQDRQFILSSKKLLLSDSGFYLCAYLGEYEQYFGPGTRLTVT.

This clonotype came up many times. J is TRBJ1-1 and V is TRBV6-2 or TRBV6-3; D is perhaps TRBD1 (5 bases). The germline V and J ends were trimmed by 0 bases and 1 base, with 6 bases remaining between them. CDR3 length: 14 residues. The germline gives CDR1 MNHEY, CDR2 SVGEGT. Written as DNA, the CDR3 is TGTGCCAGCAGTTACTCGGGGGAGAACACTGAAGCTTTCTTT. Its translation is CASSYSGENTEAFF.

Ten or more counts support this clonotype. The chain carries TRBV3-1 and TRBJ1-1, with D perhaps TRBD1 (5 bases). Germline CDR1 is LGHDT and CDR2 is YNNKEL (reference sequence). Trimming took 1 base from V and 10 from J, leaving 10 bases between them. The CDR3 has 12 residues. The chain's CDR3 is CASSQAAGGAFF. The CDR3 DNA reads as TGTGCCAGCAGCCAAGCGGCCGGGGGAGCTTTCTTT.

The genes are TRBV5-1 and TRBJ2-3; TRBD2 agrees at 15 bases. From germline, CDR1 is SGHRS and CDR2 YFSETQ. CDR3 length equals 19 residues. The trim removed 5 bases at V and 3 bases at J, leaving 13 bases unmatched. CDR3 protein: CASRRRTSGGASGTDTQYF. DNA of the CDR3: TGCGCCAGCAGACGACGGACTAGCGGGGGGGCCAGCGGGACAGATACGCAGTATTTT.

This clonotype was found a few times. This chain's CDR3 is CASSIDGTDNQPQHF. CDR3 nucleotide sequence: TGTGCCAGTAGTATCGACGGGACAGACAATCAGCCCCAGCATTTT. The chain uses TRBV19 and TRBJ1-5, with 7 bases that match TRBD1. Germline CDR1 and CDR2: LNHDA and SQIVND (reference sequence). The CDR3 spans 15 residues. V trimming: 3 bases; J trimming: 3 bases; junction bases outside the gene matches: 5.

This clonotype appeared many times. The V gene is TRBV2, the J gene TRBJ2-2; 7 bases fit TRBD1. Looked up from germline, CDR1 is SNHLY and CDR2 is FYNNEI. Germline trimming cut 5 bases from V and 5 bases from J; bases unmatched to any gene: 5. The CDR3 sequence is 14 residues long. As DNA, the CDR3 is TGTGCCAGCAGTTTGACAGGGAAGACCGGGGAGCTGTTTTTT. The encoded protein is CASSLTGKTGELFF.

V is TRBV30 and J is TRBJ2-7; 7 bases align to TRBD2. Germline V gene sequence: CDR1 GTSNPN, CDR2 SVGIG (reference sequence). J lost 1 base, V lost 4 bases, and 16 bases had no gene match. This CDR3 contains 17 residues. Here the CDR3 DNA reads TGTGCCTGGACGGGGGGACCGTGGGGGGAGAATTCCTACGAGCAGTACTTC. This codes for CAWTGGPWGENSYEQYF. Together with reference TRBV30 and TRBJ2-7, the CDR3 gives the full variable domain: SQTIHQWPATLVQPVGSPLSLECTVEGTSNPNLYWYRQAAGRGLQLLFYSVGIGQISSEVPQNLSASRPQDRQFILSSKKLLLSDSGFYLCAWTGGPWGENSYEQYFGPGTRLTVT.